The present T cell receptor beta chain was sequenced within a study of blood T cell repertoires in COVID-19. At the level of the study: Acute and convalescent COVID-19 samples came from the United States, Italy and Spain.

Cohort assignment relied on participant-reported clinical history. Before being deemed recovered, Cohort 3 donors had two negative PCRs, clearance, or symptom resolution. CDR1 and CDR2 from the germline V gene are MGHRA and YSYEKL. The CDR3 is 16 amino acids. J was trimmed by 6 bases and V by 4 bases; bases with no gene match: 11. Per the study methods: Amplifying reference gene primers gave estimates of nucleated cell counts. This table comes from immunoSEQ multiplex PCR, and its TCRdb copy is limited to in-frame clones, with some not included. That table is the source of V, J and clone size, and D and trimming were worked out from the DNA. The sample holds under 300,000 clones, 85% to 90% seen once.

The sequencing input was PBMCs or T cells enriched from blood (not recorded which). This clonotype was sampled from a man aged 40-49 years who had recovered from COVID-19. The J gene is TRBJ2-7, the V gene TRBV4-1; 11 nucleotides align to TRBD2. This CDR3 is CASSLETSGSLIEQYF. The DNA for the CDR3 is TGCGCCAGCAGCCTCGAAACTAGCGGGAGTCTCATCGAGCAGTACTTC.